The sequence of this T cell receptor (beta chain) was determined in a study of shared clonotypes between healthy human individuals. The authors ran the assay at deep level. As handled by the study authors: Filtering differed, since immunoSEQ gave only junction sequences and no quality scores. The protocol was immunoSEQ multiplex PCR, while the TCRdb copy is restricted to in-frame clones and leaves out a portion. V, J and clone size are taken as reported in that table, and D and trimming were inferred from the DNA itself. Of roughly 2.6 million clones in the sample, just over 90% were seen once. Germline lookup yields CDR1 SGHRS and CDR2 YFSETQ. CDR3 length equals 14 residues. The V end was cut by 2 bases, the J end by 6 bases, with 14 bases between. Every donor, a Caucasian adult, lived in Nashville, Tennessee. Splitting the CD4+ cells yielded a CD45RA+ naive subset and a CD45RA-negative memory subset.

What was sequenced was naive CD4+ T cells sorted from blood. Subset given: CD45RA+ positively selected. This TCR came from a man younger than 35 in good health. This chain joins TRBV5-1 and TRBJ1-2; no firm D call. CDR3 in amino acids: CASSFGGNFDGYTF. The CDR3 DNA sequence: TGCGCCAGCAGCTTCGGAGGAAACTTCGATGGCTACACCTTC.